This T cell receptor (beta chain) was captured in a study of T cell repertoires in cytomegalovirus infection. Across the whole study: Through public TCR beta signatures, both CMV infection and matching HLA type were indicated. Study-wide results and caveats: People with CMV and the relevant HLA were identified by cumulative public TCR beta family frequency. The study found HLA-C-restricted CMV-specific TCR beta clonotypes dominating the ex vivo response.

TCRdb used MiXCR to reprocess the reads, holding one entry per CDR3 protein. The profile shows 450,000 to 650,000 distinct CDR3 sequences, more than 20% of them singletons. In this sample, this clonotype turned up a few times. Its antigen remains unknown. The CDR3 has 13 residues. Trimming shortened V by 2 bases and J by 3 bases, and 7 bases separated the two germline ends. The germline V gene has CDR1 LGHNA and CDR2 YSLEER. The sequence was obtained from a human donor in good health (CMV status not recorded). Some clones in this sample may be carry-over from other donors' samples. Sequencing was carried out using PBMCs. The chain recombines TRBV4-3 with TRBJ2-5, with D possibly matching TRBD1 (6 bases). The DNA of the CDR3 is TGCGCCAGCAGCCAAAGGACAGAAGAGACCCAGTACTTC. Translation gives CASSQRTEETQYF.